This TCR beta chain was documented in a study of blood T cell repertoires in COVID-19. Under the authors' procedure: Researchers report that nucleated cell counts were estimated from reference gene primer amplification. Data came from immunoSEQ multiplex PCR; TCRdb stores just in-frame clones and leaves some out. That table gives V, J and clone size, and the DNA gave D and trimming. This table has approximately 190,000 clones, about 88% appearing once. The CDR3 has 16 amino acids. J was trimmed by 6 bases and V by 9 bases; bases with no gene match: 18. CDR1 SGHKS and CDR2 YYEKEE come from the germline V gene (reference sequence).

The V gene is TRBV5-5, the J gene TRBJ2-7; 10 positions agree with TRBD1. The source is a woman aged 40 to 49 who had recovered from COVID-19. Source material: peripheral blood. CDR3 loop: CATQPSPGQGSVEQYF. The CDR3 nucleotides read TGTGCCACCCAACCGAGTCCGGGACAGGGGTCGGTCGAGCAGTACTTC.